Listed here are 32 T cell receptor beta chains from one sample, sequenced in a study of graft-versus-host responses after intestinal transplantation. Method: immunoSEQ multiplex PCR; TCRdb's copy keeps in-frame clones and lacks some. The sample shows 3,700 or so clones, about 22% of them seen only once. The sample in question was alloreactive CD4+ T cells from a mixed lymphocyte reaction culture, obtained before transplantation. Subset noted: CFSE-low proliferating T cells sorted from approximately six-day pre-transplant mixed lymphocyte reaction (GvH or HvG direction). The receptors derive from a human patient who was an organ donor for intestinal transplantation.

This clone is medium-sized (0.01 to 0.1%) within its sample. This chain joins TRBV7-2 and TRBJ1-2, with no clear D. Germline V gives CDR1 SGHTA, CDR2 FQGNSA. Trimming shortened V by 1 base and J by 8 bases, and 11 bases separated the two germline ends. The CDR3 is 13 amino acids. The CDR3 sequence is CASSLVFSEGYTF. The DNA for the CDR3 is TGTGCCAGCAGCTTAGTCTTTAGTGAAGGCTACACCTTC. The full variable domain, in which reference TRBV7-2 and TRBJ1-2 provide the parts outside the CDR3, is GAGVSQSPSNKVTEKGKDVELRCDPISGHTALYWYRQSLGQGLEFLIYFQGNSAPDKSGLPSDRFSAERTGGSVSTLTIQRTQQEDSAVYLCASSLVFSEGYTFGSGTRLTVV.

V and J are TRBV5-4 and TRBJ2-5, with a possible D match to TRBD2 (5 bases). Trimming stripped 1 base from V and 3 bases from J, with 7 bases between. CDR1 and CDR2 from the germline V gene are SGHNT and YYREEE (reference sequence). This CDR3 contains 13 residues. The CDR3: CASSLPGKETQYF. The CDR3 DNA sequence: TGTGCCAGCAGCTTGCCGGGGAAAGAGACCCAGTACTTC. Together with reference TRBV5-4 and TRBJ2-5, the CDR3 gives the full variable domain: ETGVTQSPTHLIKTRGQQVTLRCSSQSGHNTVSWYQQALGQGPQFIFQYYREEENGRGNFPPRFSGLQFPNYSSELNVNALELDDSALYLCASSLPGKETQYFGPGTRLLVL.

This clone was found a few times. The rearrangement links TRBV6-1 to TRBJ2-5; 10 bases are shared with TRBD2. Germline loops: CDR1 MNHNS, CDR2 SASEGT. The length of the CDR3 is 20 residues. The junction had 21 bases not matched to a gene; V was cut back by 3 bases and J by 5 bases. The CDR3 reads CASSEFLSGGAEPRGETQYF. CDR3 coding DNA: TGTGCCAGCAGTGAGTTTTTAAGCGGGGGGGCCGAGCCGCGCGGGGAGACCCAGTACTTC.

Here the CDR3 reads CASSQDYYEQFF. The CDR3 DNA is TGCGCCAGCAGCCAAGATTATTATGAGCAGTTCTTC. The genes are TRBV4-1 and TRBJ2-1; D is unresolved. This CDR3 is built from 12 residues. Germline values: CDR1 MGHRA, CDR2 YSYEKL. V lost 0 bases to trimming and J lost 8 bases, with 5 bases between them.

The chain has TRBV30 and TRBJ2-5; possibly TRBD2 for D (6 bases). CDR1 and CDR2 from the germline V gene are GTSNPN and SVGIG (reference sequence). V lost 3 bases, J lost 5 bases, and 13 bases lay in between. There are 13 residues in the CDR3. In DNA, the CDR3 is TGTGCCTGGAGCGGACCCCGGGGGGAGACCCAGTACTTC. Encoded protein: CAWSGPRGETQYF.

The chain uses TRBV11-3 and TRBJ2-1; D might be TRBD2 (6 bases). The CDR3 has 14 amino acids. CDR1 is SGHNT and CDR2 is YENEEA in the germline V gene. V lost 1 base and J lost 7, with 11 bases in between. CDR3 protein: CASSLGGALNEQFF. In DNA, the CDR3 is TGTGCCAGCAGCTTAGGCGGGGCCCTTAATGAGCAGTTCTTC.

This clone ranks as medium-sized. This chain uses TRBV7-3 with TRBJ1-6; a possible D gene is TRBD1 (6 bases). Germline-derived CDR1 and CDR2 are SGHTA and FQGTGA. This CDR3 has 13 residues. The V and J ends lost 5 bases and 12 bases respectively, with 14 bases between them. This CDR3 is CASSLGTYQPLHF. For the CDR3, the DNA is TGTGCCAGCAGCCTCGGGACATACCAACCCCTCCACTTT.

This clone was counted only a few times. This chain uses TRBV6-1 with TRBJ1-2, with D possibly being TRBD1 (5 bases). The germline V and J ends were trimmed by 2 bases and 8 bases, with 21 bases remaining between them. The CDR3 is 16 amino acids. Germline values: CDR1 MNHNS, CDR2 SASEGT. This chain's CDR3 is CASSELGGQRGYGYTF. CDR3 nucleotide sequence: TGTGCCAGCAGTGAACTGGGGGGTCAGCGTGGTTACGGCTACACCTTC.

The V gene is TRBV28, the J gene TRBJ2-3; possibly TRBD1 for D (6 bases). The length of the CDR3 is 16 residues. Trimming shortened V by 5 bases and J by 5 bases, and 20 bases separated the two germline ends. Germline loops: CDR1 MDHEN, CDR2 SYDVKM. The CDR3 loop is CASSLLGGQGKDTQYF. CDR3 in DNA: TGTGCCAGCAGTCTACTCGGTGGTCAGGGGAAAGATACGCAGTATTTT.

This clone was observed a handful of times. The CDR3 nucleotides read TGTGCCAGCAGCGTAAGACAGGGGGAGGGAGGGGAGCTGTTTTTT. It specifies CASSVRQGEGGELFF. V gene TRBV7-9 combines with J gene TRBJ2-2; 9 nucleotides align to TRBD1. Trimming took 5 bases from V and 8 from J; bases not matched to a gene: 9. Germline V gene lookup returns CDR1 SEHNR and CDR2 FQNEAQ (reference sequence). The CDR3 consists of 15 residues.

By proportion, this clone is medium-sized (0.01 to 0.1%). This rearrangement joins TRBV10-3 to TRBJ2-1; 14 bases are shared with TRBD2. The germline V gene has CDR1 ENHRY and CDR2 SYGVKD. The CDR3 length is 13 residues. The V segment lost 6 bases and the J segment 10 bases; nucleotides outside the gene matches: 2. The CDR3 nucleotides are TGTGCCATCAGGGGACTAGCGGGGGCAGAGCAGTTCTTC. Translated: CAIRGLAGAEQFF.

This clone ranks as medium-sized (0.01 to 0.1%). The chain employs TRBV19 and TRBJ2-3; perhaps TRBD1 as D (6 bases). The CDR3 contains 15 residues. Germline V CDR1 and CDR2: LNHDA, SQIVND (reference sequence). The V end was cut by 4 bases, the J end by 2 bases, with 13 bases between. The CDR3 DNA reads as TGTGCCAGTAGTACCTCCACAGGGACCACAGATACGCAGTATTTT. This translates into CASSTSTGTTDTQYF.

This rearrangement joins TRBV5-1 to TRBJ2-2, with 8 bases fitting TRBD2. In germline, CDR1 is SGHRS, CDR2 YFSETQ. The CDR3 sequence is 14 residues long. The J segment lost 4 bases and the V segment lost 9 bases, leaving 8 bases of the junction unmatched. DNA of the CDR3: TGCGCCATTGCTACTAGCGGCGTCACCGGGGAGCTGTTTTTT. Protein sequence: CAIATSGVTGELFF.

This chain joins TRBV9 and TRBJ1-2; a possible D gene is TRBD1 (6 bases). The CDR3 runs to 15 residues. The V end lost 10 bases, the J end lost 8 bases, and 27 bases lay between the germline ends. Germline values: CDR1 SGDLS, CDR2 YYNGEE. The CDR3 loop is CAPKKGEGRDTGYTF. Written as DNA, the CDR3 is TGTGCCCCCAAAAAGGGGGAGGGGAGGGATACGGGCTACACCTTC.

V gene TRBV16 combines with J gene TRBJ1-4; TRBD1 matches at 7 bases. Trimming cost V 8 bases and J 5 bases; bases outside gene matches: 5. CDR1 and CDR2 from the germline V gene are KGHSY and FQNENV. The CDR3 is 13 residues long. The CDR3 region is CASRDSLNEKLFF. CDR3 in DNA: TGTGCCAGCCGGGACAGTCTGAATGAAAAACTGTTTTTT.

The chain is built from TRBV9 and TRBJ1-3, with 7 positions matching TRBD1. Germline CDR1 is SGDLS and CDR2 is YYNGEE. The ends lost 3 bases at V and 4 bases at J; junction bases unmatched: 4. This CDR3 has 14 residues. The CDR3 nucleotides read TGTGCCAGCAGCGAGTGGGACAGAGGAAACACCATATATTTT. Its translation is CASSEWDRGNTIYF.

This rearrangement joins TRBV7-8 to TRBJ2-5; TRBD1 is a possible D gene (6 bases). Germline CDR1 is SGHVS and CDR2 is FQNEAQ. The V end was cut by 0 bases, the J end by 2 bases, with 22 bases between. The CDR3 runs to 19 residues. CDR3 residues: CASSLAEQGSAQPQETQYF. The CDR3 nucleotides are TGTGCCAGCAGCTTAGCCGAGCAGGGGTCAGCACAACCACAAGAGACCCAGTACTTC.

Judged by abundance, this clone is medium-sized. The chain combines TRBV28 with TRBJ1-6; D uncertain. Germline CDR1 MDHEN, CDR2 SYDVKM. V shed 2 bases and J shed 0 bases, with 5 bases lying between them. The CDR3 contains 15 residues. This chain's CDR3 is CASSLEGSYNSPLHF. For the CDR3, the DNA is TGTGCCAGCAGTTTAGAGGGCTCCTATAATTCACCCCTCCACTTT.

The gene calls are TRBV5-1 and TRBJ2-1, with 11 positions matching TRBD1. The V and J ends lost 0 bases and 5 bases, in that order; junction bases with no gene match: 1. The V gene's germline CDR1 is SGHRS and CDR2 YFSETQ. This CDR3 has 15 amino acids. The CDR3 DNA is TGCGCCAGCAGCTTGGTGGGACAGGGGGACAATGAGCAGTTCTTC. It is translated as CASSLVGQGDNEQFF. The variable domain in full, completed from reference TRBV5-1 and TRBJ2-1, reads KAGVTQTPRYLIKTRGQQVTLSCSPISGHRSVSWYQQTPGQGLQFLFEYFSETQRNKGNFPGRFSGRQFSNSRSEMNVSTLELGDSALYLCASSLVGQGDNEQFFGPGTRLTVL.

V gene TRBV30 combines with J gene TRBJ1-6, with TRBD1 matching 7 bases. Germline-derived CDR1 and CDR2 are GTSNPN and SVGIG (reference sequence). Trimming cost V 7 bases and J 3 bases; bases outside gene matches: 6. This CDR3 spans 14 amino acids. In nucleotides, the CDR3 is TGTGCCTCGGACAGGCCCTTCTATAATTCACCCCTCCACTTT. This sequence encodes CASDRPFYNSPLHF.

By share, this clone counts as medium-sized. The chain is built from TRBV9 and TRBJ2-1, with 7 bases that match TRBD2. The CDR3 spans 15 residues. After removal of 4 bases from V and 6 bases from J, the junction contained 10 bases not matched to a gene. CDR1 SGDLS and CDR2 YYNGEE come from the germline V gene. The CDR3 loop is CASSPLAVAGNEQFF. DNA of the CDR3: TGTGCCAGCAGCCCCCTAGCGGTGGCGGGCAATGAGCAGTTCTTC.

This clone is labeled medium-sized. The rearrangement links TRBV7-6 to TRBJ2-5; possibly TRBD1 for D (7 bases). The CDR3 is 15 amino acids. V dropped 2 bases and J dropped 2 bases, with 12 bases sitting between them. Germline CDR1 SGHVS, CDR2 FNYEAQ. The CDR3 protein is CASSLFRGAQETQYF. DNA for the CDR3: TGTGCCAGCAGCTTATTCAGGGGGGCTCAAGAGACCCAGTACTTC.

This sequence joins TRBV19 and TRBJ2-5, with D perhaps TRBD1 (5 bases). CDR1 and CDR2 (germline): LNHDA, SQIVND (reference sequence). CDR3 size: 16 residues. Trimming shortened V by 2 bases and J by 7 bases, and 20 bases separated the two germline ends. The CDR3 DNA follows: TGTGCCAGTAGTATAAATCCCCAGGGCCCCCCAGGGACCCAGTACTTC. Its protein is CASSINPQGPPGTQYF. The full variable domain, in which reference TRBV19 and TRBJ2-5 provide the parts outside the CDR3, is DGGITQSPKYLFRKEGQNVTLSCEQNLNHDAMYWYRQDPGQGLRLIYYSQIVNDFQKGDIAEGYSVSREKKESFPLTVTSAQKNPTAFYLCASSINPQGPPGTQYFGPGTRLLVL.

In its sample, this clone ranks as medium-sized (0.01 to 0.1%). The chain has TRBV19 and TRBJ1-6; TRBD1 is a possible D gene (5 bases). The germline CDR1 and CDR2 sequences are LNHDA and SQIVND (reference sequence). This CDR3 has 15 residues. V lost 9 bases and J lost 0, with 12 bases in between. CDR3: CASTGLSSYNSPLHF. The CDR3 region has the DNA TGTGCCAGCACGGGACTATCCTCCTATAATTCACCCCTCCACTTT.

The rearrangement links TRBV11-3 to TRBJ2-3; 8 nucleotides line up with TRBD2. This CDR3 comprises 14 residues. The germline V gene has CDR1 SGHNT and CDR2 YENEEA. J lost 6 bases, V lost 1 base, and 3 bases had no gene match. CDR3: CASSLGRGADTQYF. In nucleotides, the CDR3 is TGTGCCAGCAGCTTAGGGCGGGGGGCCGATACGCAGTATTTT.

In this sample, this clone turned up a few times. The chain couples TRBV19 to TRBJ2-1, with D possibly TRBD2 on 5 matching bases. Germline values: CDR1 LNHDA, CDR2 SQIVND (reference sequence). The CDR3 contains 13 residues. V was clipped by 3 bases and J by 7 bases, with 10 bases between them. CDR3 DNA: TGTGCCAGTAGTATTTGGACGGGGAATGAGCAGTTCTTC. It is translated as CASSIWTGNEQFF.

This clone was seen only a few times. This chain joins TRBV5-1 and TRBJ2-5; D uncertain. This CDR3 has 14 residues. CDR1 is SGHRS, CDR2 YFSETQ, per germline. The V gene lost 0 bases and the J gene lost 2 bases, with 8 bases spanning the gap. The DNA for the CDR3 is TGCGCCAGCAGCTTGGCCGCGTCACAAGAGACCCAGTACTTC. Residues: CASSLAASQETQYF.

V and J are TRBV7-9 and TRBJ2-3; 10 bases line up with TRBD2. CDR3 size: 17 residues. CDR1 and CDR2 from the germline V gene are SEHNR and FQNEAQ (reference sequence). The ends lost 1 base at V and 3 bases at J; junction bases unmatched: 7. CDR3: CASSLGLAGVGTDTQYF. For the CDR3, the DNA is TGTGCCAGCAGCTTAGGTCTAGCGGGGGTTGGGACAGATACGCAGTATTTT.

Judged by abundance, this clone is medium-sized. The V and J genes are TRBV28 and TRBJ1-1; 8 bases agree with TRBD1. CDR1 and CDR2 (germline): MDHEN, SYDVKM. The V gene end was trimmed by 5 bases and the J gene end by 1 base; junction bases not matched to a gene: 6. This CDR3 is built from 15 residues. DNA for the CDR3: TGTGCCAGCAGTATCCCCGGGACAGGGAACACTGAAGCTTTCTTT. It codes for CASSIPGTGNTEAFF.

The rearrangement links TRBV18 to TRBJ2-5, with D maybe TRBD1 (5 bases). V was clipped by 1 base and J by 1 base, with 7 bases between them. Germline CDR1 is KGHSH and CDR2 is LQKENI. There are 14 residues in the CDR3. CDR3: CASSPRTFQETQYF. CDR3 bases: TGTGCCAGCTCACCACGGACATTCCAAGAGACCCAGTACTTC.

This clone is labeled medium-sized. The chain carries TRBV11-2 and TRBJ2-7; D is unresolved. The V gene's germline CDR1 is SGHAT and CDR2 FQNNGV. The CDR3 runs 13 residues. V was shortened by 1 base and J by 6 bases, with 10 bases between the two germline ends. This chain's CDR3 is CASSLVPSSEQYV. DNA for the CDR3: TGTGCCAGCAGCTTAGTCCCCTCCAGCGAGCAGTACGTC.

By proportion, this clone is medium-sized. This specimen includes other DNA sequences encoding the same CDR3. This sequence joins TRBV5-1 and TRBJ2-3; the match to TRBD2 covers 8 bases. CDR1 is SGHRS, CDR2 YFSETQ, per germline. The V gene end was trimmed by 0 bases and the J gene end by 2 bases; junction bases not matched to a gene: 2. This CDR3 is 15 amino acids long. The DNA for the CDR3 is TGCGCCAGCAGCTTGGCGGGGGGGGACACAGATACGCAGTATTTT. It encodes CASSLAGGDTDTQYF.